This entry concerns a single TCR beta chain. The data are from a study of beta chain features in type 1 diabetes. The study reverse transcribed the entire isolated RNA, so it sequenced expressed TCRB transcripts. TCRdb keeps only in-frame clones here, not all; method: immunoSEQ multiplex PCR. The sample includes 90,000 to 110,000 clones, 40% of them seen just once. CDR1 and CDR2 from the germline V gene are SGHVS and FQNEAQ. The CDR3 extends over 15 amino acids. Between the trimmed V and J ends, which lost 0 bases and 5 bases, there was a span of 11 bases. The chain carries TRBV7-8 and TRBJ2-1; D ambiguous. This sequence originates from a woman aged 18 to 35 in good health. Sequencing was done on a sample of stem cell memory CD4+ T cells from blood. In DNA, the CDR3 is TGTGCCAGCAGCTTAGCGCAGACTCCGAACAATGAGCAGTTCTTC. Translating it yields CASSLAQTPNNEQFF.